What follows describes a single T cell receptor beta chain. Its matching antigen is unknown. CDR3 length: 15 amino acids. In germline, CDR1 is MNHEY, CDR2 SMNVEV (reference sequence). V was trimmed by 2 bases and J by 6 bases, leaving 16 bases between them. The data originate from a study of cytomegalovirus exposure and HLA in healthy donors. Study-level information: Within the Caucasian-associated ancestry cluster were under 85% of the roughly 400 genotyped donors.

Study-wide results and caveats: Using the classifier, cytomegalovirus status was reportedly diagnosed with high specificity and sensitivity. Among CMV-associated TCR beta chains, most appeared HLA-restricted in a later analysis.

The PCR employed 60 Vbeta primers together with 13 Jbeta primers. Here immunoSEQ multiplex PCR was the method, and the copy in TCRdb shows in-frame clones only, minus some. This repertoire shows roughly 100,000 clones, about 81% found once; its top ten account for roughly 2.1%. This sequence was found in a man aged 25 to 40 in good health and CMV-seronegative. Sample: PBMCs. This rearrangement joins TRBV27 to TRBJ1-1, with D possibly matching TRBD1 (6 bases). CDR3 nucleotide sequence: TGTGCCAGCAGTTTAAGGGGCAGGGGTGGAGCTGAAGCTTTCTTT. Protein product: CASSLRGRGGAEAFF.